This T cell receptor beta chain emerged from a study of T cell responses to AZD1222 COVID-19 vaccine. TCRdb's copy holds only in-frame clones and misses some; the assay was immunoSEQ multiplex PCR. This sample has 150,000 to 200,000 clones; approximately 90% occur once, and the top ten carry around 6.4%. Source: peripheral blood, taken on day 0 of AZD1222 vaccination. The clonotype comes from an adult in good health.

CDR3 sequence: CASSLYPVKGTEAFF. The CDR3 DNA reads as TGTGCCAGCAGTCTTTATCCAGTAAAGGGCACTGAAGCTTTCTTT. This chain uses TRBV28 with TRBJ1-1; D is ambiguous. Germline CDR1 reads MDHEN; CDR2 reads SYDVKM. Trimming cost V 5 bases and J 4 bases, with 17 bases left between them. The CDR3 is 15 residues long.